This passage covers 9 T cell receptor beta chains from one sample sequenced in a study of beta chain features in type 1 diabetes. Their target antigens are unknown. Study results and caveats: Within each of all four CD4+ subsets, Type 1 diabetes patients had TCRB CDR3s that were moderately but significantly shorter.

Investigators reverse transcribed all isolated RNA, so they sequenced expressed TCRB transcripts. Sequencing was performed with immunoSEQ multiplex PCR; in TCRdb, only in-frame clones are kept and a portion is missing. The table shows hundreds of thousands of clones, with about an eighth occurring only once. Sequencing was done on a sample of naive CD4+ T cells from blood. These receptors originate from a man younger than 30 with type 1 diabetes.

The genes are TRBV6-5 and TRBJ2-5; D is ambiguous. Germline loops: CDR1 MNHEY, CDR2 SVGAGI. The V end lost 2 bases, the J end lost 0 bases, and 7 bases lay between the germline ends. This CDR3 comprises 14 residues. The CDR3 nucleotides are TGTGCCAGCAGTTACCGACCGTACCAAGAGACCCAGTACTTC. It codes for CASSYRPYQETQYF.

A few counts support this clone. J is TRBJ2-3 and V is TRBV11-2; D is possibly TRBD1 (6 bases). Germline V gene data show CDR1 as SGHAT and CDR2 as FQNNGV. The V gene lost 0 bases and the J gene lost 4 bases, with 8 bases spanning the gap. This CDR3 region has 14 residues. This chain's CDR3 is CASSLDPGADTQYF. CDR3 DNA: TGTGCCAGCAGCTTAGATCCAGGGGCAGATACGCAGTATTTT.

The CDR3 loop reads CASSLGGGPTEAFF. CDR3 sequence (DNA): TGTGCCAGCAGCTTAGGTGGGGGGCCCACTGAAGCTTTCTTT. V and J are TRBV7-2 and TRBJ1-1; D perhaps matches TRBD1 (6 bases). Trimming took off 1 base at V and 4 bases at J, with 10 bases between the two ends. Germline loops: CDR1 SGHTA, CDR2 FQGNSA. This CDR3 region has 14 residues.

The chain joins TRBV5-4 to TRBJ1-2; 7 bases agree with TRBD1. The CDR3 runs 15 residues. V dropped 0 bases and J dropped 4; count of bases not matched to a gene: 6. CDR1 and CDR2 (germline): SGHNT, YYREEE (reference sequence). The CDR3 is CASSLDRQGGYGYTF. The CDR3, as DNA: TGTGCCAGCAGCTTGGATCGACAGGGAGGCTATGGCTACACCTTC.

In regard to this clone: Additional DNA sequences in this sample encode the identical CDR3. V and J are TRBV7-9 and TRBJ1-1, with 8 bases fitting TRBD1. V lost 5 bases, J lost 4 bases, and 6 bases stayed unmatched. The CDR3 has 14 residues. Germline-derived CDR1 and CDR2 are SEHNR and FQNEAQ (reference sequence). CDR3 residues: CASSPGQGGTEAFF. Written as DNA, the CDR3 is TGTGCCAGCAGCCCCGGACAGGGTGGCACTGAAGCTTTCTTT.

This clone has only a few counts. This CDR3 reads CASSLQGREQFF. The CDR3 region has the DNA TGTGCCAGCAGTTTGCAGGGTCGGGAGCAGTTCTTC. The chain has TRBV28 and TRBJ2-1; D perhaps matches TRBD1 (5 bases). Trimming took 3 bases from V and 10 from J, leaving 10 bases between them. CDR3 size: 12 residues. Germline V lookup: CDR1 MDHEN, CDR2 SYDVKM.

The chain uses TRBV5-6 and TRBJ2-2, with 7 nucleotides matching TRBD2. Germline V gives CDR1 SGHDT, CDR2 YYEEEE. The CDR3 spans 15 residues. The J segment lost 5 bases and the V segment lost 4 bases, leaving 8 bases of the junction unmatched. CDR3 region: CASSLSWEGTGELFF. The CDR3 bases are TGTGCCAGCAGCCTCTCCTGGGAGGGGACCGGGGAGCTGTTTTTT.

This clone was seen a handful of times. CDR3: CASSDRASSYEQYF. CDR3 nucleotides: TGTGCCAGCAGTGATAGGGCCAGCTCCTACGAGCAGTACTTC. The genes are TRBV2 and TRBJ2-7; D not resolved. Germline assignment: CDR1 SNHLY and CDR2 FYNNEI. V lost 3 bases and J lost 0, with 9 bases in between. The length of the CDR3 is 14 residues.

A few counts support this clone. Other DNA sequences of this sample code for an identical CDR3. The V gene is TRBV18, the J gene TRBJ2-7; TRBD1 aligns across 8 bases. Germline lookup yields CDR1 KGHSH and CDR2 LQKENI. The CDR3 is made up of 15 amino acids. Trimming took 1 base from V and 1 from J; bases not matched to a gene: 3. DNA of the CDR3: TGTGCCAGCTCACCACTTGGACAGGGTTCCTACGAGCAGTACTTC. This encodes CASSPLGQGSYEQYF.